Following are 32 T cell receptor beta chains from one sample sequenced in a study of TIL therapy for anti-PD-1-resistant metastatic lung cancer. Time point meaning: pre-treatment sample, taken before nivolumab and TIL therapy. The immunoSEQ assay was v3. Using immunoSEQ multiplex PCR, the repertoire was profiled, and TCRdb retains in-frame clones only, with some absent. The sample consists of about 20,000 clones, about 80% of them appearing once. The source material was blood, sampled at baseline. These receptors originate from a person between 25 and 79 years old with non-small cell lung cancer.

The chain couples TRBV6-1 to TRBJ1-5, with D unresolved. The CDR3 contains 10 residues. The V and J ends lost 6 bases and 7 bases respectively, with 4 bases between them. In germline, CDR1 is MNHNS, CDR2 SASEGT. CDR3 nucleotide sequence: TGTGCCAGCAGCCGGCAGCCCCAGCATTTT. This codes for CASSRQPQHF.

The chain employs TRBV5-1 and TRBJ2-3; weak D call: TRBD1 (5 bases). Trimming left V 0 bases short and J 4 bases short, with 15 bases between. This CDR3 comprises 16 residues. Germline V gene data show CDR1 as SGHRS and CDR2 as YFSETQ. The CDR3 is CASSLVGQGGADTQYF. The CDR3 DNA sequence: TGCGCCAGCAGCTTGGTTGGGCAGGGTGGCGCAGATACGCAGTATTTT.

This clone appeared once. This sequence joins TRBV19 and TRBJ2-2, with a weak D call TRBD1 (6 bases). Deletions cut 6 bases from V and 3 bases from J, with 11 bases between. The CDR3 contains 14 residues. Germline loops: CDR1 LNHDA, CDR2 SQIVND (reference sequence). The chain's CDR3 is CASRGDTYTGELFF. The DNA of the CDR3 is TGTGCCAGTAGGGGGGACACCTACACCGGGGAGCTGTTTTTT.

The chain has TRBV28 and TRBJ2-7; no clear D gene. Germline CDR1 is MDHEN and CDR2 is SYDVKM. The CDR3 loop spans 11 amino acids. Trimming took 4 bases from V and 5 from J, leaving 6 bases between them. CDR3 region: CASSSRNEQYF. CDR3 bases: TGTGCCAGCAGTTCAAGGAACGAGCAGTACTTC.

V usage is TRBV6-4 and J usage is TRBJ2-1, with TRBD2 identical over 9 bases. With V trimmed by 0 bases and J by 3 bases, 0 bases remained unmatched. The CDR3 is 15 residues long. Germline V gene data show CDR1 as MRHNA and CDR2 as SNTAGT. The CDR3 loop reads CASSDSAGGYNEQFF. The CDR3 DNA is TGTGCCAGCAGTGACTCAGCGGGGGGCTACAATGAGCAGTTCTTC.

The chain carries TRBV6-1 and TRBJ2-7; TRBD2 is a possible D gene (5 bases). Germline CDR1 is MNHNS and CDR2 is SASEGT. V gave up 2 bases and J gave up 0 bases, with 8 bases separating them. This CDR3 contains 14 residues. DNA of the CDR3: TGTGCCAGCAGTGAACGAGGGAGCTCCTACGAGCAGTACTTC. Its protein product is CASSERGSSYEQYF.

The chain links TRBV7-9 to TRBJ2-1; TRBD2 agrees at 15 bases. The CDR3 is 17 amino acids. Per germline, CDR1 SEHNR and CDR2 FQNEAQ (reference sequence). Germline trimming cut 5 bases from V and 2 bases from J; bases unmatched to any gene: 4. CDR3 in DNA: TGTGCCAGCAGCCAGGGACTAGCGGGGGGTACCTACAATGAGCAGTTCTTC. Protein product: CASSQGLAGGTYNEQFF.

This chain uses TRBV6-5 with TRBJ2-1, with 8 bases that match TRBD1. The germline V gene encodes CDR1 MNHEY and CDR2 SVGAGI. This CDR3 comprises 14 residues. With V trimmed by 6 bases and J by 7 bases, 8 bases remained unmatched. The CDR3 here is CASRRRGPKNEQFF. In DNA, the CDR3 is TGTGCCAGCAGACGCAGGGGGCCTAAAAATGAGCAGTTCTTC.

This clone was detected only a few times. The J gene is TRBJ1-6, the V gene TRBV7-3; TRBD1 agrees at 7 bases. The CDR3 has 14 amino acids. Germline CDR1 SGHTA, CDR2 FQGTGA. Losses at the gene ends were 4 bases for V and 8 bases for J; bases not matched to a gene: 5. The CDR3 bases are TGTGCCAGCAGCTCGGACAGGTTCGATTCACCCCTCCACTTT. Translating gives CASSSDRFDSPLHF.

CDR3 protein: CASSYKGPLFSGNTIYF. Written as DNA, the CDR3 is TGTGCCAGCAGCTACAAGGGACCGCTATTCTCTGGAAACACCATATATTTT. The genes are TRBV7-6 and TRBJ1-3; D may be TRBD1 (5 bases). The germline gives CDR1 SGHVS, CDR2 FNYEAQ. The CDR3 extends over 17 amino acids. V lost 4 bases to trimming and J lost 0 bases, with 16 bases between them.

The V gene is TRBV19, the J gene TRBJ1-2; 9 nucleotides align to TRBD1. V shed 3 bases, J shed 4 bases, and the junction held 6 bases outside the gene matches. The CDR3 runs 15 residues. The germline V gene encodes CDR1 LNHDA and CDR2 SQIVND (reference sequence). The CDR3 DNA sequence: TGTGCCAGTAGTATCACCGGGACAGGGAGCTATGGCTACACCTTC. Its translation: CASSITGTGSYGYTF.

This chain joins TRBV6-1 and TRBJ1-3, with D unresolved. CDR1 and CDR2 from the germline V gene are MNHNS and SASEGT. There are 15 residues in the CDR3. The V end lost 3 bases, the J end lost 0 bases, and 9 bases lay between the germline ends. CDR3 bases: TGTGCCAGCAGTGACCGGGCCCGCTCTGGAAACACCATATATTTT. Translating gives CASSDRARSGNTIYF.

V gene TRBV11-2 combines with J gene TRBJ2-3; TRBD2 agrees at 10 bases. J lost 5 bases, V lost 0 bases, and 11 bases had no gene match. There are 18 residues in the CDR3. Germline CDR1 reads SGHAT; CDR2 reads FQNNGV. The CDR3 loop reads CASSLDRAGGPGGDTQYF. The CDR3 DNA reads as TGTGCCAGCAGCTTAGACCGAGCGGGAGGGCCCGGTGGAGATACGCAGTATTTT.

The table lists this clone with a few counts. This chain uses TRBV4-1 with TRBJ1-1; D call uncertain. V lost 4 bases, J lost 0 bases, and 6 bases lay in between. The CDR3 length is 13 residues. From germline, CDR1 is MGHRA and CDR2 YSYEKL. CDR3 DNA: TGCGCCAGCAGCCGAGTCCTGAACACTGAAGCTTTCTTT. Protein product: CASSRVLNTEAFF.

This sequence joins TRBV15 and TRBJ2-2; 10 bases are a match to TRBD1. Trimming took 5 bases from V and 7 from J; bases not matched to a gene: 7. Germline V gene sequence: CDR1 LNHNV, CDR2 YYDKDF (reference sequence). There are 15 residues in the CDR3. Here the CDR3 DNA reads TGTGCCACCAGCCAACGGACAGGGGGGGTCGGGGAGCTGTTTTTT. This gives the protein CATSQRTGGVGELFF.

J is TRBJ1-2 and V is TRBV5-4; the match to TRBD1 covers 7 bases. There are 16 residues in the CDR3. Germline CDR1 is SGHNT and CDR2 is YYREEE (reference sequence). Unmatched junction bases numbered 10, after V lost 3 bases and J lost 2 bases. CDR3 DNA sequence: TGTGCCAGCAGCTATGATGAAGGGGGCTACAACTATGGCTACACCTTC. Its protein product is CASSYDEGGYNYGYTF. Supplemented by reference TRBV5-4 and TRBJ1-2, the full variable domain reads ETGVTQSPTHLIKTRGQQVTLRCSSQSGHNTVSWYQQALGQGPQFIFQYYREEENGRGNFPPRFSGLQFPNYSSELNVNALELDDSALYLCASSYDEGGYNYGYTFGSGTRLTVV.

The chain employs TRBV28 and TRBJ1-2; weak D call: TRBD1 (6 bases). In germline, CDR1 is MDHEN, CDR2 SYDVKM. V gave up 3 bases and J gave up 4 bases, with 15 bases separating them. The CDR3 totals 15 residues. The CDR3 DNA is TGTGCCAGCAGTTTCTCAGGGGTCCATCCCTATGGCTACACCTTC. The encoded protein is CASSFSGVHPYGYTF.

This sequence joins TRBV30 and TRBJ1-5; D might be TRBD1 (5 bases). Looked up from germline, CDR1 is GTSNPN and CDR2 is SVGIG (reference sequence). The CDR3 covers 13 residues. V gave up 1 base and J gave up 3 bases, with 7 bases separating them. The CDR3 DNA reads as TGTGCCTGGAGTGGGGGGTCCAATCAGCCCCAGCATTTT. This translates into CAWSGGSNQPQHF.

V usage is TRBV19 and J usage is TRBJ1-4, with a possible D match to TRBD1 (5 bases). This CDR3 spans 15 amino acids. Trimming cost V 3 bases and J 4 bases, with 12 bases left between them. The germline CDR1 and CDR2 sequences are LNHDA and SQIVND (reference sequence). The CDR3 here is CASSMGAQGNEKLFF. The CDR3 DNA is TGTGCCAGTAGTATGGGTGCGCAGGGTAATGAAAAACTGTTTTTT.

V and J are TRBV28 and TRBJ1-4; D call uncertain. The length of the CDR3 is 12 residues. CDR1 and CDR2 (germline): MDHEN, SYDVKM. With 8 bases removed from V and 3 bases from J, the gap between germline ends came to 7 bases. CDR3 nucleotide sequence: TGTGCCAGCTCAACGGCTAATGAAAAACTGTTTTTT. Encoded protein: CASSTANEKLFF.

The chain links TRBV14 to TRBJ2-2; 7 nucleotides align to TRBD1. The germline gives CDR1 SGHDN, CDR2 FVKESK. J lost 4 bases, V lost 2 bases, and 4 bases had no gene match. This CDR3 is built from 15 residues. The CDR3 DNA reads as TGTGCCAGCAGCCAATTGGACAGGATCACCGGGGAGCTGTTTTTT. Its protein is CASSQLDRITGELFF.

The chain employs TRBV4-2 and TRBJ2-3; D is perhaps TRBD1 or TRBD2 (6 bases each). This CDR3 comprises 15 residues. From germline, CDR1 is LGHNA and CDR2 YNFKEQ. V dropped 2 bases and J dropped 3 bases, with 12 bases sitting between them. DNA for the CDR3: TGTGCCAGCAGCCAACCTACGGGGGCGACAGATACGCAGTATTTT. Its protein product is CASSQPTGATDTQYF.

This sequence joins TRBV7-2 and TRBJ2-7; D is uncertain. Germline V gives CDR1 SGHTA, CDR2 FQGNSA. The CDR3 spans 13 residues. V gave up 4 bases and J gave up 5 bases, with 12 bases separating them. CDR3 DNA sequence: TGTGCCAGCAGCTCGAGAAGCCCCAACGAGCAGTACTTC. The encoded protein is CASSSRSPNEQYF. Using reference TRBV7-2 and TRBJ2-7 for the parts outside the CDR3, the full variable domain is GAGVSQSPSNKVTEKGKDVELRCDPISGHTALYWYRQSLGQGLEFLIYFQGNSAPDKSGLPSDRFSAERTGGSVSTLTIQRTQQEDSAVYLCASSSRSPNEQYFGPGTRLTVT.

This chain links TRBV7-3 with TRBJ2-6; D unclear. The length of the CDR3 is 15 residues. CDR1 SGHTA and CDR2 FQGTGA come from the germline V gene. V lost 3 bases, J lost 2 bases, and 8 bases lay in between. This CDR3 reads CASSFSLPGANVLTF. Written as DNA, the CDR3 is TGTGCCAGCAGCTTCAGTTTACCTGGGGCCAACGTCCTGACTTTC.

The V call is TRBV11-2, the J call TRBJ1-3, with D possibly matching TRBD1 (5 bases). This CDR3 region has 16 residues. Germline lookup yields CDR1 SGHAT and CDR2 FQNNGV. V shed 5 bases and J shed 1 base, with 15 bases lying between them. The CDR3 reads CASSRTTGTSGNTIYF. In DNA form, the CDR3 reads TGTGCCAGCAGCCGAACGACGGGGACTTCTGGAAACACCATATATTTT.

The chain carries TRBV7-3 and TRBJ2-3; TRBD2 aligns across 11 bases. The germline CDR1 and CDR2 sequences are SGHTA and FQGTGA. The CDR3 covers 16 residues. The ends lost 2 bases at V and 1 base at J; junction bases unmatched: 2. CDR3 protein: CASSLGTSGGTDTQYF. Here the CDR3 DNA reads TGTGCCAGCAGCTTAGGGACTAGCGGAGGCACAGATACGCAGTATTTT.

V is TRBV5-1 and J is TRBJ2-7; 9 bases agree with TRBD2. Germline V CDR1 and CDR2: SGHRS, YFSETQ. V lost 2 bases and J lost 2; bases outside the gene matches: 5. This CDR3 spans 15 amino acids. Here the CDR3 reads CASSFIAGEAYEQYF. CDR3 in DNA: TGCGCCAGCAGCTTTATAGCGGGGGAGGCCTACGAGCAGTACTTC.

This clone was observed a single time. The V and J genes are TRBV15 and TRBJ2-1, with D possibly being TRBD1 or TRBD2 (5 bases each). Germline V lookup: CDR1 LNHNV, CDR2 YYDKDF (reference sequence). CDR3 length equals 16 residues. Trimming took 1 base from V and 2 from J, leaving 12 bases between them. The DNA for the CDR3 is TGTGCCACCAGCAGAGTACGCCGGGGCACCTACAATGAGCAGTTCTTC. Its translation: CATSRVRRGTYNEQFF.

This clone was picked up a small number of times. The rearrangement joins TRBV6-5 to TRBJ1-1, with D possibly TRBD1 on 5 matching bases. The CDR3 length is 13 residues. Germline values: CDR1 MNHEY, CDR2 SVGAGI. V gave up 7 bases and J gave up 1 base, with 10 bases separating them. This chain's CDR3 is CASTGRGNTEAFF. The CDR3 region has the DNA TGTGCCAGCACGGGGAGGGGGAACACTGAAGCTTTCTTT.

CDR3 in DNA: TGTGCCAGCAGCACCGCTCTAGCGGGAGGGCCCCCCTCCTACAATGAGCAGTTCTTC. It is translated as CASSTALAGGPPSYNEQFF. The chain has TRBV21-1 and TRBJ2-1; the table's D call of TRBD2 was not tested on the DNA. TRBV21-1 is reported as a pseudogene. There are 19 residues in the CDR3.

The genes are TRBV5-1 and TRBJ1-6; 7 bases fit TRBD1. Germline V CDR1 and CDR2: SGHRS, YFSETQ. V was pared by 2 bases and J by 2 bases, with 4 bases of the junction left unmatched. CDR3 length equals 16 residues. The CDR3 nucleotides are TGCGCCAGCAGCTTAGGGGACAGTCCCTATAATTCACCCCTCCACTTT. This translates into CASSLGDSPYNSPLHF.

This chain uses TRBV5-4 with TRBJ2-3; possibly TRBD2 for D (8 bases). Germline V gives CDR1 SGHNT, CDR2 YYREEE (reference sequence). CDR3 size: 15 residues. V was cut by 5 bases and J by 1 base, with 14 bases left in between. In DNA form, the CDR3 reads TGTGCCAGCAGAACGGGAGGGGGCCGCACAGATACGCAGTATTTT. It translates to CASRTGGGRTDTQYF.